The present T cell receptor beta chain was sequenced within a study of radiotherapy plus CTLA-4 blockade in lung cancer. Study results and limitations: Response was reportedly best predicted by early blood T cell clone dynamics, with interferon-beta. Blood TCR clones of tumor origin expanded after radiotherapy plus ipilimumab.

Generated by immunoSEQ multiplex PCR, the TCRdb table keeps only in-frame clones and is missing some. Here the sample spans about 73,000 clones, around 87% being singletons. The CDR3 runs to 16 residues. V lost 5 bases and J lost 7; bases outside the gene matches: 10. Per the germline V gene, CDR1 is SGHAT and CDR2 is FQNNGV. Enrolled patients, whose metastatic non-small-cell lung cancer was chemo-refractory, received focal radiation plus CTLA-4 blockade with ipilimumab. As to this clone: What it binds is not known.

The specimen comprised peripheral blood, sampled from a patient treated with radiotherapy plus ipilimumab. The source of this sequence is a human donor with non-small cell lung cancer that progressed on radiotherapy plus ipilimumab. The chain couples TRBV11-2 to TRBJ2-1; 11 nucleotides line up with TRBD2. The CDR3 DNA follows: TGTGCCAGCAGCCGAGAACTAGCGGGAGCTATAAATGAGCAGTTCTTC. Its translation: CASSRELAGAINEQFF. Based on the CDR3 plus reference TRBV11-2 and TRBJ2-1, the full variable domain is EAGVAQSPRYKIIEKRQSVAFWCNPISGHATLYWYQQILGQGPKLLIQFQNNGVVDDSQLPKDRFSAERLKGVDSTLKIQPAKLEDSAVYLCASSRELAGAINEQFFGPGTRLTVL.